This entry features one T cell receptor beta chain sequence. Its antigen is unknown. Included were adult ileal or ileocolonic Crohn's patients indicated for ileocolonic resection. This specimen belongs to a study of T cell repertoires in ileal Crohn's disease. Study-level information: About half of patients got postoperative therapy: about ten thiopurines, some 19 anti-TNF.

Overall study findings and caveats: Compared with CD4 T cells, sorted CD8 cells carried more expanded clones.

The protocol was immunoSEQ multiplex PCR, while the TCRdb copy is restricted to in-frame clones and leaves out a portion. The table shows 14,000 or so clones, with 84% occurring only once. Trimming removed 4 bases from V and 2 bases from J; junction bases left unmatched: 2. The germline V gene encodes CDR1 SEHNR and CDR2 FQNEAQ (reference sequence). This CDR3 is built from 15 residues. Sequencing input: ileal tissue. The clonotype comes from an adult with Crohn's disease. This chain links TRBV7-9 with TRBJ2-1, with 10 bases fitting TRBD1. The CDR3 DNA is TGTGCCAGCAGCTCTGGGACAGGGGCCTACAATGAGCAGTTCTTC. It yields the protein CASSSGTGAYNEQFF.